These 3 T cell receptor beta chains share one sample of origin, sequenced in a study of blood T cell repertoires in COVID-19. The assay was immunoSEQ multiplex PCR, and TCRdb's table has in-frame clones only and misses some. The table records approximately 250,000 clones, around 86% of them present only once. The sample was peripheral blood. These receptors were obtained from an older woman who had recovered from COVID-19.

CDR3 sequence: CASSLESGDGNEKLFF. The CDR3 coding sequence is TGCGCCAGCAGCTTGGAAAGCGGGGACGGTAATGAAAAACTGTTTTTT. The rearrangement uses TRBV5-1 and TRBJ1-4; tentatively, D is TRBD1 (5 bases). The ends were cut back, 0 bases at V and 4 bases at J, with 13 bases in the middle. The CDR3 extends over 16 amino acids. Per the germline V gene, CDR1 is SGHRS and CDR2 is YFSETQ. Supplemented by reference TRBV5-1 and TRBJ1-4, the full variable domain reads KAGVTQTPRYLIKTRGQQVTLSCSPISGHRSVSWYQQTPGQGLQFLFEYFSETQRNKGNFPGRFSGRQFSNSRSEMNVSTLELGDSALYLCASSLESGDGNEKLFFGSGTQLSVL.

V is TRBV13 and J is TRBJ1-6, with no clear D. Trimming shortened V by 4 bases and J by 11 bases, and 15 bases separated the two germline ends. The CDR3 is 14 residues long. Germline CDR1 reads PRHDT; CDR2 reads FYEKMQ (reference sequence). In DNA, the CDR3 is TGTGCCAGCAGCTCCATCCTTCGGTCCCCACCCCTCCACTTT. It codes for CASSSILRSPPLHF.

The V gene is TRBV18, the J gene TRBJ2-7, with a weak D call TRBD2 (6 bases). Trimming removed 0 bases at V and 2 bases at J, with 8 bases between. The germline CDR1 and CDR2 sequences are KGHSH and LQKENI. This CDR3 is 14 amino acids long. The CDR3 sequence is CASSPPTGAYEQYF. The CDR3 DNA follows: TGTGCCAGCTCACCACCGACGGGGGCCTACGAGCAGTACTTC.